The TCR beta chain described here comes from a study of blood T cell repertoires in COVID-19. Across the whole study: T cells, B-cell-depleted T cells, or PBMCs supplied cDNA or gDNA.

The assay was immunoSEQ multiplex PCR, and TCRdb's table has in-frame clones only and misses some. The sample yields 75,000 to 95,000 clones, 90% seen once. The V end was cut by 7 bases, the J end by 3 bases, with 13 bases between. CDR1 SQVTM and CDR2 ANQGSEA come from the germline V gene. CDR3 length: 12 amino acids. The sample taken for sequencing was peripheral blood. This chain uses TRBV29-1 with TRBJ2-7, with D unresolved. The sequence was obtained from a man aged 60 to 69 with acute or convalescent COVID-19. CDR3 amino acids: CSATGSGYEQYF. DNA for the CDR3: TGCAGCGCTACCGGTTCAGGCTACGAGCAGTACTTC.